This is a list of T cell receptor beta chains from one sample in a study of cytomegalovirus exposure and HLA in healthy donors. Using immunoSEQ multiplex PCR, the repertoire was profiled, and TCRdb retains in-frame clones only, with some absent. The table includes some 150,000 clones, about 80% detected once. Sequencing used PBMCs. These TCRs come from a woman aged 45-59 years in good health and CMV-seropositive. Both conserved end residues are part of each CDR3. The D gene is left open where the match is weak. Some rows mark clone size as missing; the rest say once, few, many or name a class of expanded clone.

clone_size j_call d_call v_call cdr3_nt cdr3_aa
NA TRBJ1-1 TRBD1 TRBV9 TGTGCCAGCAGCGTCAGGGGGGACAGGGACACTGAAGCTTTCTTT CASSVRGDRDTEAFF
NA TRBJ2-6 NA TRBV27 TGTGCCAGCACCCGGACAGCCCCGCTTTTTCCCTCTGGGGCCAACGTCCTGACTTTC CASTRTAPLFPSGANVLTF
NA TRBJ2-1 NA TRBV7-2 TGTGCCAGCAGCGGGCCAGCGGCAACCTTGGGGAATGAGCAGTTCTTC CASSGPAATLGNEQFF
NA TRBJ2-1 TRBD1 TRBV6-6 TGTGCCAGCAGTTCGCCAGGGGGCATTTTGCAGTTCTTC CASSSPGGILQFF
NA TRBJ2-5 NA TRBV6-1 TGTGCCAGCAGTGAAGGTTGGGGCCTCCAAGAGACCCAGTACTTC CASSEGWGLQETQYF
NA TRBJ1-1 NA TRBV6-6 TGTGCCAGCAGTTACACAGAGAGAGAAGCTTTCTTT CASSYTEREAFF
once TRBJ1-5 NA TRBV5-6 TGTGCCAGCAGCTTCGGGGGTTATAGCAATCAGCCCCAGCATTTT CASSFGGYSNQPQHF
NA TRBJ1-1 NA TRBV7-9 TGTGCCAGCAGCTTGTGGGGGGAGGGCACTGAAGCTTTCTTT CASSLWGEGTEAFF
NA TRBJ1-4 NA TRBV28 TGTGCCAGCAGGGACTACAGGTTCGGGGGAAAACTGTTTTTT CASRDYRFGGKLFF
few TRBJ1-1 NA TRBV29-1 TGCAGCGAAGTCCGGGGGAGCAACACTGAAGCTTTCTTT CSEVRGSNTEAFF
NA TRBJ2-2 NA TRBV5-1 TGCGCCACCTTAGGTAGCGGGGACAGCACCGGGGAGCTGTTTTTT CATLGSGDSTGELFF
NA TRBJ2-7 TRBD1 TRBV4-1 TGCGCCAGCAGCCCTCGGGACAGCGAGTACGAGCAGTACTTC CASSPRDSEYEQYF
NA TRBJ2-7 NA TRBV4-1 TGCGCCAGCAGCCAAGTTTCGGGGGGCCACTACGAGCAGTACTTC CASSQVSGGHYEQYF
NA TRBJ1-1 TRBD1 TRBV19 TGTGCCAGTAGTCGACTAACAGGGGTCACTGAAGCTTTCTTT CASSRLTGVTEAFF
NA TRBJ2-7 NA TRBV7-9 TGTGCCAGCAGCTTCGCTCTCAGTGACGAGCAGTACTTC CASSFALSDEQYF
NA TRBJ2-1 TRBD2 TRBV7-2 TGTGCCAGCAGCTACCTAGCGGGATCCTACAATGAGCAGTTCTTC CASSYLAGSYNEQFF
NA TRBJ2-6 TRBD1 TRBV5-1 TGCGCCAGCAGCTCGACAGGGGCTGGGGCCAACGTCCTGACTTTC CASSSTGAGANVLTF
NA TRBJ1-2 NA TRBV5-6 TGTGCCAGCAGCGACGGGACACCAGCTAACTATGGCTACACCTTC CASSDGTPANYGYTF
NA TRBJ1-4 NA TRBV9 TGTGCCAGCAGCGTAGGAGGGGGAAAACTGTTTTTT CASSVGGGKLFF
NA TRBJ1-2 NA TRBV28 TGTGCCAGCAGTACACAGGGACTAGCTAACTATGGCTACACCTTC CASSTQGLANYGYTF
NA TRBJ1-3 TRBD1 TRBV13 TGTGCCAGCAGCTTAGGGGACAGGGATCCTGGAAACACCATATATTTT CASSLGDRDPGNTIYF
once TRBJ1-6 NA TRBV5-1 TGCGCCAGCAGCCCTGGCGGGGGTGGGAATTCACCCCTCCACTTT CASSPGGGGNSPLHF
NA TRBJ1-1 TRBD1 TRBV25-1 TGTGCCAGCAGTGCGGTAGGGGGCTATTTTGAAGCTTTCTTT CASSAVGGYFEAFF
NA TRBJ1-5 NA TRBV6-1 TGTGCCAGCAGTGATGAGGGAGGGCAGCCCCAGCATTTT CASSDEGGQPQHF
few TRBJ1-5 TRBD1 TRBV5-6 TGTGCCAGCAGCTTCGGACAGGGGAATCAGCCCCAGCATTTT CASSFGQGNQPQHF
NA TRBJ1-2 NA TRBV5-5 TGTGCCAGCAGCTTGTCGGGGGGGGCACAGGGCGGAGGCTACACCTTC CASSLSGGAQGGGYTF
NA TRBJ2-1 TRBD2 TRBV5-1 TGCGCCAGCAGCAGAACACTAGCGGGGGGAGAGTACAATGAGCAGTTCTTC CASSRTLAGGEYNEQFF
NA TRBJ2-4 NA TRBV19 TGTGCCAGTAGTCAGCAGGCGGCCGCGGGCATTCAGTACTTC CASSQQAAAGIQYF
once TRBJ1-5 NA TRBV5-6 TGTGCCAGCAGCTTTGATGAGGTGAATCAGCCCCAGCATTTT CASSFDEVNQPQHF
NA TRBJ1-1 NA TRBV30 TGTGCGATGGAGTGGGTAAACACTGAAGCTTTCTTT CAMEWVNTEAFF
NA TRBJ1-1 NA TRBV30 TGTGCCGGGGCATCAGGGTGGGCCACTGAAGCTTTCTTT CAGASGWATEAFF
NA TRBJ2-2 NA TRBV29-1 TGCAGCGTTGTTGTCGGGACCGGGGAGCTGTTTTTT CSVVVGTGELFF
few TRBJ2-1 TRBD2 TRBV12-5 TGTGCTAGTGGTTTGCCCAATAGCGGGGACTACAATGAGCAGTTCTTC CASGLPNSGDYNEQFF
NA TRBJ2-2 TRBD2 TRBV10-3 TGTGCCATCAGCCCGACTAGCGGGGGGGCCGGGGAGCTGTTTTTT CAISPTSGGAGELFF
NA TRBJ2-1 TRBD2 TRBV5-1 TGCGCCAGCAGGCCCGGGACTAGCGGGAGGGGTGAGCAGTTCTTC CASRPGTSGRGEQFF
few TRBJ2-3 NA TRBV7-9 TGTGCCAGCAGCTTAGGGGGCATCACAGATACGCAGTATTTT CASSLGGITDTQYF
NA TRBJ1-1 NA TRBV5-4 TGTGCCAGCAGCTTGAACAGATACACTGAAGCTTTCTTT CASSLNRYTEAFF
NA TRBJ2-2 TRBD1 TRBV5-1 TGCGCCAGCAGCCCGGGACAGGTGATGAACACCGGGGAGCTGTTTTTT CASSPGQVMNTGELFF
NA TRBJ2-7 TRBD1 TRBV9 TGTGCCAGCAGCGTAGGGATACAGGGGGACTACGAGCAGTACTTC CASSVGIQGDYEQYF
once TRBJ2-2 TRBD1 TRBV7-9 TGTGCCAGCAGCTTCCAGGGGGCCGGGGAGCTGTTTTTT CASSFQGAGELFF
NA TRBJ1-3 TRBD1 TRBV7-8 TGTGCCAGCAGCTTGATACTACAGGGGGCAAGTGGAAACACCATATATTTT CASSLILQGASGNTIYF
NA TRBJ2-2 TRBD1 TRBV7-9 TGTGCCAGCAGCTTACACGGAATGGACAGGGCCGGGGAGCTGTTTTTT CASSLHGMDRAGELFF
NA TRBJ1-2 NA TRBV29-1 TGCAGCGTTGAAGCAGATACCTATGGCTACACCTTC CSVEADTYGYTF
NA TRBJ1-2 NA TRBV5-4 TGTGCCAGCAGCTTGGAGTACCGGGGAGGCTACACCTTC CASSLEYRGGYTF
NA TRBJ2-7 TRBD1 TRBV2 TGTGCCAGCAGTCAACAGGGGGCTCCCCCCTACGAGCAGTACTTC CASSQQGAPPYEQYF
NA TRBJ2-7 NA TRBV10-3 TGTGCCATCAGTGAAATTACGACAGATTCCTACGAGCAGTACTTC CAISEITTDSYEQYF